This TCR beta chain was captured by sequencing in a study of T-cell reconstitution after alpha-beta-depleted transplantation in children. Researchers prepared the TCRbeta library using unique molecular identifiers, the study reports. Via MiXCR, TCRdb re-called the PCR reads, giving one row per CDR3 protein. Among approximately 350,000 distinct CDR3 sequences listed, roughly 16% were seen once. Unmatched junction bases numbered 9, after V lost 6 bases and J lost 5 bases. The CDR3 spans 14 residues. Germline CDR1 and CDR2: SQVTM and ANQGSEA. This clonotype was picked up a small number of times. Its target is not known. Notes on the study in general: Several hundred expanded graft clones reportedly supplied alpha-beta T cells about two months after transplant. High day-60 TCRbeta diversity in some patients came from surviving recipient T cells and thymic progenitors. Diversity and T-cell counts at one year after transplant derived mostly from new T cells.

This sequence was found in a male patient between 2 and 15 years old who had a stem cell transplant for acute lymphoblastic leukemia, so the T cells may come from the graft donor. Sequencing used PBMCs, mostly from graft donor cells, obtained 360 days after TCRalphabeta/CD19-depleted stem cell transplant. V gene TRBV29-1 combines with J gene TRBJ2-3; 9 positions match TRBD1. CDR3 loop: CSVEDRGVGDTQYF. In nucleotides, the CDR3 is TGCAGCGTAGAGGACAGGGGAGTAGGAGATACGCAGTATTTT.